This TCR beta chain was profiled in a study of long-term antiretroviral therapy in people with HIV. Findings and caveats of the study: An increase in diversity followed ART, yet levels stayed below transplant donor controls.

About this clone: As yet, its antigen is unknown.

Trimming stripped 5 bases from V and 5 bases from J, with 12 bases between. Germline V gene data show CDR1 as SEHNR and CDR2 as FQNEAQ (reference sequence). CDR3 length equals 13 residues. Version v3.0 of the immunoSEQ assay was performed at survey level. The protocol was immunoSEQ multiplex PCR, while the TCRdb copy is restricted to in-frame clones and leaves out a portion. The sample shows about 40,000 clones, about 90% of them seen only once. This sample comprised unsorted PBMCs, obtained 1.2 years after starting antiretroviral therapy. This TCR derives from a woman aged 45 to 65 with HIV. V is TRBV7-9 and J is TRBJ2-5, with D maybe TRBD1 (5 bases). For the CDR3, the DNA is TGTGCCAGCAGCAGGGGCAGGGCTGAGACCCAGTACTTC. Protein product: CASSRGRAETQYF.